This T cell receptor (beta chain) derives from a study of graft-versus-host responses after intestinal transplantation. About the study: After anti-thymocyte globulin induction, recipients took tacrolimus and steroids for approximately three years. Regarding the study as a whole: In recipient marrow, GvH clones were found, and some appeared first in ileum or blood. Early post-transplant HvG declines tracked with peak circulating GvH clone levels. High graft-versus-host to host-versus-graft T cell clonal ratios marked allografts of patients with graft-donor macrochimerism.

V gave up 4 bases and J gave up 0 bases, with 15 bases separating them. This CDR3 is built from 16 residues. Germline loops: CDR1 SGHDN, CDR2 FVKESK. In this sample, this clone turned up once. The antigen is not known. The data were produced by immunoSEQ multiplex PCR, yet TCRdb's version contains in-frame clones alone and is incomplete. The table lists about 120,000 clones, just over 90% of them singletons. Specimen: unstimulated CD4+ T cells sorted from spleen or lymph node cells, collected before intestinal transplant. This TCR was recovered from a human donor who received an intestinal transplant. V gene TRBV14 combines with J gene TRBJ1-2; D perhaps matches TRBD1 (5 bases). For the CDR3, the DNA is TGTGCCAGCAGCCCCCTATTGGGGGAGGCTAACTATGGCTACACCTTC. It codes for CASSPLLGEANYGYTF.